This T cell receptor beta chain was identified during a study of blood T cell repertoires in COVID-19. Across the whole study: Acute and convalescent COVID-19 samples came from the United States, Italy and Spain.

Sequencing was performed with immunoSEQ multiplex PCR; in TCRdb, only in-frame clones are kept and a portion is missing. Among some 270,000 clones listed, more than 80% were seen once. Germline CDR1 and CDR2: MDHEN and SYDVKM. This CDR3 is 16 amino acids long. The ends were cut back, 3 bases at V and 1 base at J, with 13 bases in the middle. In the case of this clone: The sample holds other DNA sequences that translate to the same CDR3.

The chain couples TRBV28 to TRBJ2-1; possible D gene TRBD1, 5 bases. This clonotype was obtained from a woman aged 25 to 39 with acute COVID-19. Material: PBMCs or T cells enriched from blood (not recorded which). CDR3: CASSLLTGSSYNEQFF. The CDR3 DNA is TGTGCCAGCAGTTTGTTAACAGGTTCATCCTACAATGAGCAGTTCTTC.